One sample yielded the 20 T cell receptor beta chains listed below, sequenced in a study of blood T cell repertoires in COVID-19. TCRdb's copy holds only in-frame clones and misses some; the assay was immunoSEQ multiplex PCR. The sample comprises 120,000 to 150,000 clones, around 81% of which are singletons, and around 8% rests with the top ten. Sequencing was performed on peripheral blood. These receptors were taken from a human donor in a cohort sampled during active COVID-19.

The chain joins TRBV28 to TRBJ1-3; D is perhaps TRBD1 (5 bases). Germline V gene sequence: CDR1 MDHEN, CDR2 SYDVKM. The CDR3 spans 16 residues. V lost 6 bases and J 4 bases, leaving 19 bases between the germline ends. CDR3 residues: CASSPPRQGSGNTIYF. The CDR3 DNA is TGTGCCAGCAGCCCACCTCGTCAGGGCTCCGGAAACACCATATATTTT. The full variable domain, completed using reference TRBV28 and TRBJ1-3, is DVKVTQSSRYLVKRTGEKVFLECVQDMDHENMFWYRQDPGLGLRLIYFSYDVKMKEKGDIPEGYSVSREKKERFSLILESASTNQTSMYLCASSPPRQGSGNTIYFGEGSWLTVV.

CDR3 coding DNA: TGCAGCGCCCCACAGGGGCCCAGCTCCTACAATGAGCAGTTCTTC. It is translated as CSAPQGPSSYNEQFF. The chain employs TRBV29-1 and TRBJ2-1; 7 bases are a match to TRBD1. V lost 7 bases and J lost 0; bases outside the gene matches: 9. Germline CDR1 reads SQVTM; CDR2 reads ANQGSEA. This CDR3 has 15 residues.

The chain carries TRBV28 and TRBJ1-1; TRBD1 agrees at 8 bases. The CDR3 is 18 amino acids. The ends lost 0 bases at V and 0 bases at J; junction bases unmatched: 9. Germline CDR1 is MDHEN and CDR2 is SYDVKM. CDR3 residues: CASSLWKLTGDLNTEAFF. The DNA of the CDR3 is TGTGCCAGCAGTTTATGGAAGCTGACAGGGGATCTGAACACTGAAGCTTTCTTT. Full variable domain (missing parts from reference TRBV28 and TRBJ1-1): DVKVTQSSRYLVKRTGEKVFLECVQDMDHENMFWYRQDPGLGLRLIYFSYDVKMKEKGDIPEGYSVSREKKERFSLILESASTNQTSMYLCASSLWKLTGDLNTEAFFGQGTRLTVV.

V gene TRBV11-3 combines with J gene TRBJ2-1; TRBD1 matches 7 bases. V lost 5 bases to trimming and J lost 0 bases; unmatched junction nucleotides: 4. The CDR3 has 15 amino acids. The germline V gene encodes CDR1 SGHNT and CDR2 YENEEA. The CDR3 protein is CASSGRQGSYNEQFF. For the CDR3, the DNA is TGTGCCAGCAGCGGCAGACAGGGCTCCTACAATGAGCAGTTCTTC.

This rearrangement joins TRBV6-1 to TRBJ1-5; no clear D gene. The V end lost 0 bases, the J end lost 2 bases, and 8 bases lay between the germline ends. The CDR3 consists of 15 residues. CDR1 and CDR2 (germline): MNHNS, SASEGT. Written as DNA, the CDR3 is TGTGCCAGCAGTGAAGCAAGGCAGGGCAATCAGCCCCAGCATTTT. Protein sequence: CASSEARQGNQPQHF.

This clone has a handful of counts. The chain couples TRBV25-1 to TRBJ1-2; D unresolved. The CDR3 has 13 residues. Germline CDR1 and CDR2: MGHDK and SYGVNS. The germline V and J ends were trimmed by 4 bases and 0 bases, with 6 bases remaining between them. CDR3: CASSGGANYGYTF. CDR3 DNA: TGTGCCAGCAGTGGCGGGGCTAACTATGGCTACACCTTC.

The chain links TRBV18 to TRBJ2-2; 12 bases map to TRBD2. This CDR3 has 17 amino acids. The V and J ends lost 6 bases and 2 bases, in that order; junction bases with no gene match: 7. Germline CDR1 reads KGHSH; CDR2 reads LQKENI. CDR3 nucleotide sequence: TGTGCCAGCTCGCCGACTAGCGGGGGTCCAAACACCGGGGAGCTGTTTTTT. This encodes CASSPTSGGPNTGELFF.

This clone has more than one count but fewer than ten. The chain joins TRBV3-1 (or the pseudogene TRBV3-2) to TRBJ1-1; D is perhaps TRBD1 (6 bases). V was pared by 0 bases and J by 8 bases, with 16 bases between. From germline, CDR1 is LGHDT and CDR2 YNNKEL (reference sequence). This CDR3 contains 15 residues. The DNA of the CDR3 is TGTGCCAGCAGCCAAGATAGAGGCAGGGGATTCGAAGCTTTCTTT. It translates to CASSQDRGRGFEAFF.

The J gene is TRBJ1-1, the V gene TRBV7-2, with D maybe TRBD1 (6 bases). Germline lookup yields CDR1 SGHTA and CDR2 FQGNSA. The CDR3 sequence is 16 residues long. Trimming stripped 0 bases from V and 0 bases from J, with 11 bases between. This CDR3 is CASSLAGAGVNTEAFF. The CDR3 DNA is TGTGCCAGCAGCTTAGCGGGGGCAGGGGTGAACACTGAAGCTTTCTTT.

This clone was detected a few times. V gene TRBV25-1 combines with J gene TRBJ1-1; 8 nucleotides agree with TRBD1. Germline CDR1 reads MGHDK; CDR2 reads SYGVNS. Trimming at V came to 4 bases and at J to 5 bases, leaving 3 bases not matched to a gene. This CDR3 region has 13 residues. The CDR3 DNA is TGTGCCAGCAGTGTAACAGGGGGAACTGAAGCTTTCTTT. Protein sequence: CASSVTGGTEAFF.

J is TRBJ1-4 and V is TRBV12-5; maybe TRBD1 (5 bases). V lost 8 bases, J lost 5 bases, and 15 bases lay in between. Per germline, CDR1 LGHNT and CDR2 FRNRAP. The CDR3 totals 14 residues. Here the CDR3 reads CASSSEGLNEKLFF. CDR3 bases: TGTGCTAGTTCGTCGGAGGGACTAAATGAAAAACTGTTTTTT.

V usage is TRBV7-6 and J usage is TRBJ2-3; TRBD2 matches at 10 bases. Germline-derived CDR1 and CDR2 are SGHVS and FNYEAQ. This CDR3 region has 18 residues. Trimming at V came to 5 bases and at J to 0 bases, leaving 11 bases not matched to a gene. The CDR3 sequence: CASSTQRRTSGSTDTQYF. The CDR3 region has the DNA TGTGCCAGCAGCACCCAAAGGCGGACTAGCGGTAGCACAGATACGCAGTATTTT. Drawing the rest from reference TRBV7-6 and TRBJ2-3, the complete variable domain is GAGVSQSPRYKVTKRGQDVALRCDPISGHVSLYWYRQALGQGPEFLTYFNYEAQQDKSGLPNDRFSAERPEGSISTLTIQRTEQRDSAMYRCASSTQRRTSGSTDTQYFGPGTRLTVL.

V is TRBV28 and J is TRBJ1-3; a possible D gene is TRBD1 (6 bases). The CDR3 sequence is 15 residues long. Germline loops: CDR1 MDHEN, CDR2 SYDVKM. V gave up 6 bases and J gave up 0 bases, with 12 bases separating them. The CDR3 DNA sequence: TGTGCCAGCAGGATGGACAGCCGCTCTGGAAACACCATATATTTT. Amino acids: CASRMDSRSGNTIYF.

This clone came up once. J is TRBJ1-2 and V is TRBV6-6; D is undetermined. Germline V gives CDR1 MNHNY, CDR2 SVGAGI (reference sequence). Trimming removed 1 base at V and 6 bases at J, with 9 bases between. The CDR3 has 13 residues. DNA of the CDR3: TGTGCCAGCAGTTACTGGGCCGATGATGGCTACACCTTC. Encoded protein: CASSYWADDGYTF.

This clone was seen more than once but under ten times. The rearrangement links TRBV6-5 to TRBJ2-1; TRBD1 might be the D (6 bases). V was trimmed by 0 bases and J by 7 bases, leaving 10 bases between them. CDR1 and CDR2 (germline): MNHEY, SVGAGI. CDR3 length equals 14 residues. The CDR3 DNA is TGTGCCAGCAGTTACTCGCGGCAGGGGAATGAGCAGTTCTTC. This gives the protein CASSYSRQGNEQFF.

This sequence joins TRBV11-2 and TRBJ1-1, with 8 bases identical to TRBD1. CDR3 length equals 15 residues. CDR1 and CDR2 (germline): SGHAT, FQNNGV. Unmatched junction bases numbered 8, after V lost 4 bases and J lost 4 bases. The CDR3 spells CASSSEAGGTTEAFF. The CDR3 DNA follows: TGTGCCAGCAGCTCCGAGGCAGGGGGCACCACTGAAGCTTTCTTT.

This chain joins TRBV19 and TRBJ2-7, with D perhaps TRBD2 (7 bases). Germline CDR1 LNHDA, CDR2 SQIVND (reference sequence). This CDR3 has 14 amino acids. V was pared by 7 bases and J by 2 bases, with 15 bases between. The CDR3, as DNA: TGTGCCAGTACCAATGGGGGGGCAACCTACGAGCAGTACTTC. Translation: CASTNGGATYEQYF.

The chain joins TRBV6-1 to TRBJ2-3; D may be TRBD2 (6 bases). The CDR3 is 15 amino acids. Trimming removed 3 bases from V and 1 base from J, with 11 bases in between. Germline V gene sequence: CDR1 MNHNS, CDR2 SASEGT. The CDR3 DNA sequence: TGTGCCAGCAGTGAGGGCGGGGCCCGCACAGATACGCAGTATTTT. Translating gives CASSEGGARTDTQYF.

The chain employs TRBV5-1 and TRBJ1-5; tentatively, D is TRBD1 (6 bases). The CDR3 extends over 15 amino acids. The germline gives CDR1 SGHRS, CDR2 YFSETQ. V was clipped by 0 bases and J by 6 bases, with 13 bases between them. CDR3 nucleotide sequence: TGCGCCAGCAGCTTGGGGGGTGACAGGTCTCAGCCCCAGCATTTT. Translation gives CASSLGGDRSQPQHF. Full variable domain (missing parts from reference TRBV5-1 and TRBJ1-5): KAGVTQTPRYLIKTRGQQVTLSCSPISGHRSVSWYQQTPGQGLQFLFEYFSETQRNKGNFPGRFSGRQFSNSRSEMNVSTLELGDSALYLCASSLGGDRSQPQHFGDGTRLSIL.

The rearrangement joins TRBV5-1 to TRBJ1-4; the D is unclear. The germline gives CDR1 SGHRS, CDR2 YFSETQ. The CDR3 has 14 amino acids. V dropped 0 bases and J dropped 7 bases, with 10 bases sitting between them. CDR3 DNA: TGCGCCAGCAGCTTGGATGGGCTTGGTGAAAAACTGTTTTTT. This sequence encodes CASSLDGLGEKLFF.